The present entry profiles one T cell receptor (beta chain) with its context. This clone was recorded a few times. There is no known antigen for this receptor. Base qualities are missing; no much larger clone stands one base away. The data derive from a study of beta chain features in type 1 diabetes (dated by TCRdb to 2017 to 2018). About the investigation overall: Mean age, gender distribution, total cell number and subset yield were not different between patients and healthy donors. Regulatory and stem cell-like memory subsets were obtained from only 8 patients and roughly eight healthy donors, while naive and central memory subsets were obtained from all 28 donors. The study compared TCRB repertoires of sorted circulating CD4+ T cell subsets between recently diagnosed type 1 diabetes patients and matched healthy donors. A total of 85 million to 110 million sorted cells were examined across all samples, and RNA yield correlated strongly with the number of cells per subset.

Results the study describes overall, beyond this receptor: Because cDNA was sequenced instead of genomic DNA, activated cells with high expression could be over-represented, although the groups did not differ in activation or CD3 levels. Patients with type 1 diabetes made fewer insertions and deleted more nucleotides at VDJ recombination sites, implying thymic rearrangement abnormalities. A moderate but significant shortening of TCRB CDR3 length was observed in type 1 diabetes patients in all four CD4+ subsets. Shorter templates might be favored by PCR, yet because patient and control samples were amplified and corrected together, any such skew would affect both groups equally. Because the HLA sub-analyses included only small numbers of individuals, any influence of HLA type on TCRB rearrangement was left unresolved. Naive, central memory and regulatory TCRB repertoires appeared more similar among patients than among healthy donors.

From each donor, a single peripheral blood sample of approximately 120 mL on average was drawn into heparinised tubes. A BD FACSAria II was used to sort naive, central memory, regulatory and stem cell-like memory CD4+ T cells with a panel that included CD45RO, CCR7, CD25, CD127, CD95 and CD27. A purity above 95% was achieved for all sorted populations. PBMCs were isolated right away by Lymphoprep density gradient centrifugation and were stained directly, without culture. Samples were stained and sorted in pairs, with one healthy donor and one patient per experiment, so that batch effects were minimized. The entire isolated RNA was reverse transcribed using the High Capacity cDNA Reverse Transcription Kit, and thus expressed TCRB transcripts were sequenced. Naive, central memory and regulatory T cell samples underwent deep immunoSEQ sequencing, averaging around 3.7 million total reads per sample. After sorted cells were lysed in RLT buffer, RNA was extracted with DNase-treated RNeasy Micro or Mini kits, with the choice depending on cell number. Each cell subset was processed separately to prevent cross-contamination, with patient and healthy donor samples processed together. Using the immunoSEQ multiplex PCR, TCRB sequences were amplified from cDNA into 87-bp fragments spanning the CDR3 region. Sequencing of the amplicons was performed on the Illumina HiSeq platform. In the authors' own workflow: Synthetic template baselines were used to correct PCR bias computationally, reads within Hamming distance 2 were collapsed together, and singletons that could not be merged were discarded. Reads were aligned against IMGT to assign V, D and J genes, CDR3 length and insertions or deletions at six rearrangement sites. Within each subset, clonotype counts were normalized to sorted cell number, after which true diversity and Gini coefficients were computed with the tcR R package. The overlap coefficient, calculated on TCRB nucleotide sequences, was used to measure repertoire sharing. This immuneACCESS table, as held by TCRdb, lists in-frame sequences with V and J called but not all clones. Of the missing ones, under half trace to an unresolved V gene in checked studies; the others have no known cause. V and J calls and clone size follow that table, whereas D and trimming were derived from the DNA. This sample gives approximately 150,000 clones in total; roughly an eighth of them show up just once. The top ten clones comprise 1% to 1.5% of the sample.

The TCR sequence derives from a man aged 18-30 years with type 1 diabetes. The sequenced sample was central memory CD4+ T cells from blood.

This receptor has the CDR3 CASSTGGGYNEQFF. At the DNA level, the sequence is TGTGCCAGCAGCACAGGGGGGGGTTACAATGAGCAGTTCTTC. The rearranged chain carries TRBV25-1 and TRBJ2-1; possibly the D gene is TRBD1, per 8 matching bases. V and J are truncated by 6 bases and 4 bases respectively, leaving an intervening sequence of 13 bases. CDR1 MGHDK and CDR2 SYGVNS were looked up in the germline V gene. The CDR3, cysteine through phenylalanine, is 14 amino acids long. The DNA shown is the 42-base CDR3, in frame from base 1.